This T cell receptor (beta chain) originates from a study of T cell responses to AZD1222 COVID-19 vaccine. Looked up from germline, CDR1 is MDHEN and CDR2 is SYDVKM. CDR3 length: 12 residues. Trimming shortened V by 6 bases and J by 7 bases, and 12 bases separated the two germline ends. Turning to this clone: Its antigen remains unknown.

TCRdb's copy holds only in-frame clones and misses some; the assay was immunoSEQ multiplex PCR. Among roughly 120,000 clones, 80% to 90% were seen once, and the ten largest hold 4.2%. Broader study findings: Repertoires were obtained only post-peak T cell response. Clonal diversity was possibly underestimated; the donors were predominantly white British and more often female.

Sequences were derived from peripheral blood, sampled on day 0 of AZD1222 vaccination. This receptor was obtained from an adult in good health. This chain uses TRBV28 with TRBJ1-2; D may be TRBD1 (6 bases). CDR3: CASRLGAIGYTF. CDR3 bases: TGTGCCAGCAGGTTGGGGGCGATTGGCTACACCTTC.